The present T cell receptor beta chain was sequenced within a study of T cell responses to AZD1222 COVID-19 vaccine (dated by TCRdb to 2020 to 2023). Regarding the research as a whole: Because spike-specific TCR depth and breadth did not differ between the two schedules, AZD1222 recipients who got a second dose at roughly 4 weeks were pooled with those who got a second dose at roughly 12 weeks. Trial participants were enrolled by age into 18-55, 56-69 and 70-plus year subgroups, with 148, 28 and 57 TCR-sequenced participants respectively. A total of about 230 trial participants underwent TCR sequencing, of whom 207 received two doses of AZD1222 and some 25 received two doses of the MenACWY control vaccine.

The meaning of the sample's time point label: baseline before first vaccination. Vaccinee samples were obtained from the UK trials COV001 and COV002, which included a single-blind randomized controlled phase 2/3 trial of AZD1222 (ChAdOx1 nCoV-19) in healthy adults. For TCRbeta chain sequencing, PBMC samples from trial participants were taken at day 0 and at day 28 after the second dose. CDR1 and CDR2, per the germline V gene (reference sequence), are SGHKS and YYEKEE. Ends trimmed: V by 2 bases, J by 3 bases; bases unmatched to a gene: 9. CDR3 length: 17 amino acids, cysteine to phenylalanine. The DNA shown is the 51-base CDR3, in frame from base 1. The CDR3 regions of human TCRbeta chains were analyzed by immunosequencing. As for the original processing: TCRs in the repertoires were compared against a reference library of SARS-CoV-2-specific TCRs that had been generated with the MIRA antigen-specificity platform. Breadth meant the fraction of unique TCRs that were SARS-CoV-2-associated, whereas depth meant the fraction of total T cells that were SARS-CoV-2-associated. Using the MIRA data, each spike-specific TCR was assigned both to the spike region to which the TCR was reactive and to a CD4 or CD8 class. Log10-transformed breadth and depth values were compared by one-way ANOVA with Sidak's multiple comparisons tests. In TCRdb, the immuneACCESS table is reduced to in-frame sequences with V and J assigned. These tables do not hold every clone; where another copy was compared, an unresolved V gene accounts for under half, and the others remain unexplained. Clone size and the V and J calls come from that table; the DNA yielded D and trimming. The sample table records around 130,000 clones; around 84% of these occur just once. 12% of the sample lies in the top ten.

On the study overall, not on this receptor specifically: Because no day 14 peak-response samples were available, repertoires were characterized only after the peak T cell response. Participants were mostly white British and included more females than males, and it was suggested by the authors that clonal diversity may have been underestimated. The 56-69-year group was small, and its depth increase did not reach significance, likely because of low power. The whole spike protein was spanned by vaccine-associated CD4 TCRs, and dominant responses were seen in regions 160-218 and 743-854. Spike-specific TCR breadth and depth rose significantly after two AZD1222 doses compared with day 0 and with MenACWY recipients. Epitopes outside the regions mutated in the B.1.351 and B.1.1.7 variants were reportedly recognized by nearly half of the unique spike-specific TCRs. Conclusions about previously exposed vaccinees are limited because only six or seven AZD1222 recipients were SARS-CoV-2 seropositive at baseline.

As concerns this clone: It lacks a known antigen. No per-base quality is available; no much larger clone lies one base away.

The sequence is built from TRBV5-5 and TRBJ2-3; 10 bases in the junction line up with TRBD2. This sequence was found in an adult in good health. The specimen was peripheral blood, collected on day 0 of AZD1222 vaccination. The CDR3 reads as follows: CASSFPNSGGQTDTQYF. The sequenced DNA: TGTGCCAGCAGCTTCCCTAATAGCGGGGGGCAGACAGATACGCAGTATTTT.